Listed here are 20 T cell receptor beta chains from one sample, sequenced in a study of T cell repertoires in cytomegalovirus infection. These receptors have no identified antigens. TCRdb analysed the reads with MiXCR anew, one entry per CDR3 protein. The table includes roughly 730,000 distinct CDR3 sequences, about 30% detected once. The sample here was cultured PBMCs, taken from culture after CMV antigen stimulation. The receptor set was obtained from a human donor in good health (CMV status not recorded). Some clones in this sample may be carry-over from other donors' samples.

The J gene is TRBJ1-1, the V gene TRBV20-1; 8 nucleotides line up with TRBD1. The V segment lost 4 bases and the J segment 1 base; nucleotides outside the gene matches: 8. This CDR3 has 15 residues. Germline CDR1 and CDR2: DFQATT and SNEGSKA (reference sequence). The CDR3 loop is CSAMWAQGANTEAFF. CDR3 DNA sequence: TGCAGTGCTATGTGGGCGCAGGGGGCGAACACTGAAGCTTTCTTT.

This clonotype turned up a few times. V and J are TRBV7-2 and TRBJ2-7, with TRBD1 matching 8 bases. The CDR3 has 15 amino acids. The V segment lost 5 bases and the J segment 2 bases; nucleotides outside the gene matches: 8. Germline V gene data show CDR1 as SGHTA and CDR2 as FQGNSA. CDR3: CASSLRTGMTYEQYF. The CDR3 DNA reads TGTGCCAGCAGCCTCCGGACAGGGATGACCTACGAGCAGTACTTC.

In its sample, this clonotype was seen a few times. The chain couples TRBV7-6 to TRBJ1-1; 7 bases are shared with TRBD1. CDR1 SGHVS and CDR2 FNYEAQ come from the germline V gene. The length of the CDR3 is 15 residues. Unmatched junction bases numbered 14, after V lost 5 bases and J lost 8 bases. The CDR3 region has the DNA TGTGCCAGCAGCCCTCAGGGGGGGGGCACCGCGGAAGCTTTCTTT. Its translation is CASSPQGGGTAEAFF.

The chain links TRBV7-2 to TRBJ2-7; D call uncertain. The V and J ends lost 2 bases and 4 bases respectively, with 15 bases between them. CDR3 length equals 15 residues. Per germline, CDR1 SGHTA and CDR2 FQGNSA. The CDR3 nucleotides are TGTGCCAGCAGCTTAAAGGACGCAGGATCTTACGAGCAGTACTTC. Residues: CASSLKDAGSYEQYF.

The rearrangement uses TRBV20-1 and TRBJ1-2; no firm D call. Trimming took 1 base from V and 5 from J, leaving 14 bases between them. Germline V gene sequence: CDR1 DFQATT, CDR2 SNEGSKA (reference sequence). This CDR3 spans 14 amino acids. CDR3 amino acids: CSARVQLPQYGYTF. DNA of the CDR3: TGCAGTGCTAGAGTACAGCTCCCCCAATATGGCTACACCTTC.

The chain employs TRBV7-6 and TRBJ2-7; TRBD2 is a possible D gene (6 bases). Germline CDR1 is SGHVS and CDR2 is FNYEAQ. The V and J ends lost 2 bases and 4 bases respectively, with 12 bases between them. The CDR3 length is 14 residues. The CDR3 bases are TGTGCCAGCAGCTTACCCGAGGGAGGATACGAGCAGTACTTC. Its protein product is CASSLPEGGYEQYF.

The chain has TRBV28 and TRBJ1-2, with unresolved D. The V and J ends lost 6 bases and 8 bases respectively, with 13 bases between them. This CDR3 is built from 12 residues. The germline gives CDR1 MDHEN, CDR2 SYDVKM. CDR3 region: CASRSGGSGYTF. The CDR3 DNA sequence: TGTGCCAGCAGATCCGGTGGTTCCGGCTACACCTTC.

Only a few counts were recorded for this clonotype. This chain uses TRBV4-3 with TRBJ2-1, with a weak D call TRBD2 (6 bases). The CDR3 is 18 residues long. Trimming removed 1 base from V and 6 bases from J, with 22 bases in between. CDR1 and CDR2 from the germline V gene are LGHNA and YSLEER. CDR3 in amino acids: CASSQGVRLGVRLNEQFF. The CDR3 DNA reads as TGCGCCAGCAGCCAAGGGGTCCGACTAGGGGTACGACTCAATGAGCAGTTCTTC.

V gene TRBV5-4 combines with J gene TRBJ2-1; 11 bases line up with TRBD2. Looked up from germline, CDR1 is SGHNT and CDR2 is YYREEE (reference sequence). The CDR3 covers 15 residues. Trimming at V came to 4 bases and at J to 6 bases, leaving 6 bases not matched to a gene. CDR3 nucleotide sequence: TGTGCCAGCAGCCCAATAGCGGGAGGGCCCAATGAGCAGTTCTTC. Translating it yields CASSPIAGGPNEQFF.

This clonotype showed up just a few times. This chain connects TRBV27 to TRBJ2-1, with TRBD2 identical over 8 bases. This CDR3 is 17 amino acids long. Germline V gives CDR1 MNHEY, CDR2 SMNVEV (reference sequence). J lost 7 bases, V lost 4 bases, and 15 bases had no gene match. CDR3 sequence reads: CASSSTGGSGGFNEQFF. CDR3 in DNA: TGTGCCAGCAGTTCTACTGGTGGATCGGGGGGGTTTAATGAGCAGTTCTTC.

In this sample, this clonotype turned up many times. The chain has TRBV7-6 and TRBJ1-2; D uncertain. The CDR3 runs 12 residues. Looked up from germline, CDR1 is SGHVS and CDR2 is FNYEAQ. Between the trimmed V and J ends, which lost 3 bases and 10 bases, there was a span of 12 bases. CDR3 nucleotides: TGTGCCAGCAGCTTGGGCAGACCCCCCTACACCTTC. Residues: CASSLGRPPYTF. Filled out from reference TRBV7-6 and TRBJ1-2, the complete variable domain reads GAGVSQSPRYKVTKRGQDVALRCDPISGHVSLYWYRQALGQGPEFLTYFNYEAQQDKSGLPNDRFSAERPEGSISTLTIQRTEQRDSAMYRCASSLGRPPYTFGSGTRLTVV.

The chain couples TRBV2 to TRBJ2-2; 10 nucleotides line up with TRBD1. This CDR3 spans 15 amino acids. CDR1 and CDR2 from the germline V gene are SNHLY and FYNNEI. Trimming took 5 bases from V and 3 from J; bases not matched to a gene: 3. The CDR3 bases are TGTGCCAGCAGTTGGGACAGGGGCGACACCGGGGAGCTGTTTTTT. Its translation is CASSWDRGDTGELFF.

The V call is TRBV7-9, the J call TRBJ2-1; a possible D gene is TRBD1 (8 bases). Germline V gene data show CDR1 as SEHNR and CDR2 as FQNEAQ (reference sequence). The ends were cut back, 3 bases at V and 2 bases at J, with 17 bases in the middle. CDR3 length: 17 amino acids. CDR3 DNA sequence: TGTGCCAGCAGCTTCCCGGGGGGCAGGGGGCCCTACAATGAGCAGTTCTTC. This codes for CASSFPGGRGPYNEQFF.

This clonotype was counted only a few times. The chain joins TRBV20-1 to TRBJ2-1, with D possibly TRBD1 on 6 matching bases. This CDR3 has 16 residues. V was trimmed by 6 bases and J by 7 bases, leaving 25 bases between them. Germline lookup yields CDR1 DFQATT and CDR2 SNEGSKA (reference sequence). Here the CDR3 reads CSAPLGALILLNEQFF. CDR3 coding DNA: TGCAGTGCCCCGCTGGGGGCGTTAATTTTGTTGAATGAGCAGTTCTTC.

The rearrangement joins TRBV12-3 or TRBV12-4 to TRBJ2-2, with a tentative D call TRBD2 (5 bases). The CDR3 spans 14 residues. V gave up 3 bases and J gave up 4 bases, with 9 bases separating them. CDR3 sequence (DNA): TGTGCCAGCAGTTTCCGGGGAAGCACCGGGGAGCTGTTTTTT. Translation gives CASSFRGSTGELFF.

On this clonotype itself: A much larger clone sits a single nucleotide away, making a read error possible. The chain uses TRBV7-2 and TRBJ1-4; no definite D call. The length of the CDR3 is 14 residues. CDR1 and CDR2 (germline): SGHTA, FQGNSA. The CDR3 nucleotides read TGTGTCAGCAGCTTAGGAGGGCTAGCTGGAAAACTGTTTTTT. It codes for CVSSLGGLAGKLFF.

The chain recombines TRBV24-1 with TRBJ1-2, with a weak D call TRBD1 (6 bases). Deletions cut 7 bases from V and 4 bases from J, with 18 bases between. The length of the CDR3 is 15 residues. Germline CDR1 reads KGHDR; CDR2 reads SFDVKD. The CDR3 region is CATRPQGPIVYGYTF. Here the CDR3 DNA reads TGTGCCACCAGACCCCAGGGGCCGATAGTCTATGGCTACACCTTC.

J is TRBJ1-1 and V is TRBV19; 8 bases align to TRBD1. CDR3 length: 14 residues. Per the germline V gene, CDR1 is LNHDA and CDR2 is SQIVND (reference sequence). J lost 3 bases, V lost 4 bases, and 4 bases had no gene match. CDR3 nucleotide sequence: TGTGCCAGTAGTACAGGGGGCCGGTACACTGAAGCTTTCTTT. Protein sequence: CASSTGGRYTEAFF.

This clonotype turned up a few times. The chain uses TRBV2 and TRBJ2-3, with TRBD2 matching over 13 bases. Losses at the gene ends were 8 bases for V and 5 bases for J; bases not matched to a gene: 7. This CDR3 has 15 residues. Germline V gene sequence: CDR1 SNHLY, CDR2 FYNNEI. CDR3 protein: CASGLLAGGRDTQYF. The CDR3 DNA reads TGTGCCAGCGGTCTACTAGCGGGGGGGAGAGATACGCAGTATTTT.

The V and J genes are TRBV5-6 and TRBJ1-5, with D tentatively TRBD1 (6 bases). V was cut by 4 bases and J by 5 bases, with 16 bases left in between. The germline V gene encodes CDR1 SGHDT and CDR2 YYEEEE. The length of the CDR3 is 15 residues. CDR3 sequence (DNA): TGTGCCAGCAGCATACGGACAGATCCATATCAGCCCCAGCATTTT. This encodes CASSIRTDPYQPQHF.